What follows is one T cell receptor beta chain and its context. Measured with immunoSEQ multiplex PCR; TCRdb has only the in-frame clones, and not every one. The repertoire consists of hundreds of thousands of clones, with about 80% occurring once and the leading ten covering roughly 4.8%. This entry belongs to a study of blood T cell repertoires in COVID-19. Germline V gene lookup returns CDR1 ENHRY and CDR2 SYGVKD. V dropped 6 bases and J dropped 2 bases, with 7 bases sitting between them. This CDR3 comprises 13 residues. The TCR was taken from a woman in her fifties or sixties who had been exposed to COVID-19. Sequenced material: PBMCs or T cells enriched from blood (not recorded which). This chain connects TRBV10-3 to TRBJ2-2; D ambiguous. In nucleotides, the CDR3 is TGTGCCATCAGCGGGTTAAACACCGGGGAGCTGTTTTTT. Translating gives CAISGLNTGELFF.